This T cell receptor (beta chain) was sequenced during a study of PD-L1 blockade in urothelial cancer. Sequencing used immunoSEQ multiplex PCR; TCRdb keeps in-frame clones, though not all of them. The top ten hold roughly 5.7% of the sample, which has approximately 79,000 clones, roughly 87% seen once. This receptor was identified in a woman aged 70-85 years with urothelial cancer. The material sequenced was PBMCs, taken around atezolizumab (anti-PD-L1) treatment.

CDR3: CASSLEGQGNNQPQHF. CDR3 in DNA: TGTGCCAGCAGCTTAGAGGGACAGGGGAACAATCAGCCCCAGCATTTT. The rearrangement joins TRBV7-2 to TRBJ1-5, with 10 positions matching TRBD1. V lost 1 base to trimming and J lost 3 bases; unmatched junction nucleotides: 3. The germline CDR1 and CDR2 sequences are SGHTA and FQGNSA. There are 16 residues in the CDR3.